The rows below give T cell receptor beta chains drawn from one sample of a study of shared clonotypes between healthy human individuals. Sequenced by immunoSEQ multiplex PCR; TCRdb stores in-frame clones only, minus some. The sample lists fewer than 3 million clones; roughly 90% were seen once. Sequenced sample: naive CD4+ T cells from PBMCs. These receptors all stem from a young man in good health. Some clones in this sample may be carry-over from other donors' samples. Each CDR3 is given with its conserved first and last residue. The D gene is left open where the match is weak. Clone size is shown for a subset of rows, as once, few, many or a class of expanded clone.

>.|TRBV10-3|TRBJ2-1|.
CAITGLNNEQFF
TGTGCCATCACCGGACTAAACAATGAGCAGTTCTTC
>.|TRBV30|TRBJ1-2|TRBD1
CAWTGTGGLSNYGYTF
TGTGCCTGGACCGGGACAGGGGGTCTCAGTAACTATGGCTACACCTTC
>.|TRBV18|TRBJ1-3|.
CASSLTTGETGNTIYF
TGTGCCAGCTCGCTTACGACAGGAGAAACTGGAAACACCATATATTTT
>.|TRBV27|TRBJ2-7|.
CASVERGGYEQYF
TGTGCCAGCGTTGAAAGGGGGGGCTACGAGCAGTACTTC
>.|TRBV5-1|TRBJ2-2|TRBD2
CASAGTSGSTGELFF
TGCGCCAGCGCGGGGACTAGCGGAAGCACCGGGGAGCTGTTTTTT
>.|TRBV6-1|TRBJ2-3|TRBD1
CASREKGAWADTQYF
TGTGCCAGCAGAGAAAAGGGGGCCTGGGCAGATACGCAGTATTTT
>.|TRBV5-6|TRBJ1-4|.
CASSFGATNEKLFF
TGTGCCAGCAGCTTTGGCGCAACTAATGAAAAACTGTTTTTT
>.|TRBV6-1|TRBJ2-2|.
CASRDWKNTGELFF
TGTGCCAGCCGAGACTGGAAGAACACCGGGGAGCTGTTTTTT
>.|TRBV10-3|TRBJ1-3|.
CAISESGNSGNTIYF
TGTGCCATCAGTGAGTCTGGGAATTCTGGAAACACCATATATTTT
>.|TRBV5-1|TRBJ2-3|.
CASSLGEAGTDTQYF
TGCGCCAGCAGCTTGGGAGAGGCAGGGACGGATACGCAGTATTTT
>.|TRBV4-3|TRBJ2-5|TRBD2
CASSQEVGGYETQYF
TGCGCCAGCAGCCAAGAAGTGGGGGGGTATGAGACCCAGTACTTC
>.|TRBV18|TRBJ2-1|TRBD2
CASSPPGLAEEHEQFF
TGTGCCAGCTCACCACCGGGACTAGCGGAAGAGCATGAGCAGTTCTTC
>.|TRBV7-8|TRBJ2-1|.
CASSLVVRYSSYNEQFF
TGTGCCAGCAGCTTAGTTGTCAGATACAGCTCCTACAATGAGCAGTTCTTC
>.|TRBV2|TRBJ1-1|.
CASRTGNTEAFF
TGTGCCAGCAGGACGGGTAACACTGAAGCTTTCTTT
>.|TRBV4-1|TRBJ2-4|TRBD2
CASSQGQLAGGSNKNIQYF
TGCGCCAGCAGCCAAGGTCAGCTAGCGGGAGGAAGTAACAAAAACATTCAGTACTTC
>.|TRBV21-1|TRBJ1-1|.
CASSKARNGEGAEAFF
TGTGCCAGCAGCAAAGCGCGTAATGGGGAGGGGGCTGAAGCTTTCTTT
>.|TRBV9|TRBJ2-5|.
CASSIRGGETQYF
TGTGCCAGCAGCATTAGAGGGGGGGAGACCCAGTACTTC
>.|TRBV18|TRBJ2-5|.
CASSPRTGEETQYF
TGTGCCAGCTCACCCAGGACGGGGGAAGAGACCCAGTACTTC
>.|TRBV11-3|TRBJ2-1|.
CASSSGAAGNNEQFF
TGTGCCAGCAGCTCGGGAGCGGCAGGCAACAATGAGCAGTTCTTC
>.|TRBV18|TRBJ2-3|.
CASSPGQGVDTQYF
TGTGCCAGCTCACCAGGCCAGGGCGTAGATACGCAGTATTTT
>.|TRBV9|TRBJ2-7|.
CASSVAAGRSYEQYF
TGTGCCAGCAGCGTAGCTGCGGGGCGCTCCTACGAGCAGTACTTC
>.|TRBV5-4|TRBJ2-5|TRBD1
CASRAGTGGEETQYF
TGTGCCAGCAGAGCCGGGACAGGGGGAGAAGAGACCCAGTACTTC
>.|TRBV10-3|TRBJ2-3|TRBD2
CAISPAGGPSDTQYF
TGTGCCATCTCCCCAGCGGGAGGGCCCTCAGATACGCAGTATTTT
>.|TRBV10-3|TRBJ1-2|TRBD1
CAISDGTAYGYTF
TGTGCCATCAGTGACGGGACAGCCTATGGCTACACCTTC
>.|TRBV18|TRBJ2-1|.
CASSPIIVHEQFF
TGTGCCAGCTCACCAATAATAGTGCATGAGCAGTTCTTC
>.|TRBV9|TRBJ1-5|TRBD1
CASSRGTGANQPQHF
TGTGCCAGCAGCCGCGGGACAGGGGCGAATCAGCCCCAGCATTTT
>.|TRBV18|TRBJ2-3|TRBD2
CASSPLAGASTDTQYF
TGTGCCAGCTCACCACTAGCGGGGGCTAGCACAGATACGCAGTATTTT
>.|TRBV7-3|TRBJ2-5|.
CASSFGAAQVETQYF
TGTGCCAGCAGCTTTGGGGCGGCTCAGGTAGAGACCCAGTACTTC
>.|TRBV9|TRBJ1-3|TRBD1
CASSAGQDSGNTIYF
TGTGCCAGCAGCGCCGGACAGGACTCTGGAAACACCATATATTTT
>.|TRBV2|TRBJ2-5|.
CASRGLPQETQYF
TGTGCCAGCAGGGGACTTCCTCAGGAGACCCAGTACTTC
>.|TRBV6-5|TRBJ1-2|.
CASSLQGLYGYTF
TGTGCCAGCAGTCTACAGGGCCTCTATGGCTACACCTTC
>.|TRBV9|TRBJ2-5|.
CASSVEGRGRGETQYF
TGTGCCAGCAGCGTAGAAGGGCGGGGAAGAGGAGAGACCCAGTACTTC
>.|TRBV9|TRBJ2-5|.
CASSVGQGQETQYF
TGTGCCAGCAGCGTAGGGCAGGGCCAAGAGACCCAGTACTTC
>.|TRBV11-2|TRBJ1-5|.
CASSPRASQPQHF
TGTGCCAGCAGCCCACGGGCCTCCCAGCCCCAGCATTTT
>.|TRBV28|TRBJ2-1|.
CASRKGGSYYNEQFF
TGTGCCAGCAGAAAGGGGGGAAGTTACTACAATGAGCAGTTCTTC
>few|TRBV5-1|TRBJ2-2|.
CASSHQGPEFGTGELFF
TGCGCCAGCAGCCATCAAGGACCGGAGTTCGGAACCGGGGAGCTGTTTTTT
>.|TRBV29-1|TRBJ2-7|.
CSAGWLGESSYEQYF
TGCAGCGCTGGTTGGCTAGGGGAGAGCTCCTACGAGCAGTACTTC
>.|TRBV30|TRBJ1-6|.
CAWADQGIYSPLHF
TGTGCCTGGGCGGATCAGGGGATATATTCACCCCTCCACTTT
>.|TRBV28|TRBJ2-1|TRBD1
CASSLGQTNEQFF
TGTGCCAGCAGTTTGGGACAGACCAATGAGCAGTTCTTC
>.|TRBV5-1|TRBJ2-2|TRBD1
CASNARGTGRTGELFF
TGCGCCAGCAACGCCAGGGGGACAGGGCGCACCGGGGAGCTGTTTTTT
>.|TRBV10-3|TRBJ1-3|.
CAISESSGNTIYF
TGTGCCATCAGTGAGTCTAGTGGAAACACCATATATTTT
>.|TRBV19|TRBJ2-7|TRBD1
CARGIGTGGSYEQYF
TGTGCCAGAGGCATCGGGACAGGGGGGTCCTACGAGCAGTACTTC
>.|TRBV7-9|TRBJ1-5|.
CASSPGAGSQPQHF
TGTGCCAGCAGCCCAGGCGCAGGGAGTCAGCCCCAGCATTTT
>.|TRBV5-1|TRBJ2-7|TRBD2
CASSLERGGRSDEQYF
TGCGCCAGCAGCTTGGAAAGGGGCGGGAGATCCGACGAGCAGTACTTC
>.|TRBV2|TRBJ1-1|.
CASEVGPDTEAFF
TGTGCCAGCGAAGTGGGGCCTGACACTGAAGCTTTCTTT
>.|TRBV19|TRBJ1-5|.
CATRLSDRGGNQPQHF
TGTGCCACCAGGCTCTCGGATCGAGGGGGCAATCAGCCCCAGCATTTT
>.|TRBV29-1|TRBJ2-6|.
CSVTEGSGANVLTF
TGCAGCGTTACGGAGGGTTCGGGGGCCAACGTCCTGACTTTC
>.|TRBV5-1|TRBJ1-4|.
CASSLDPPSGNEKLFF
TGCGCCAGCAGCTTGGACCCGCCTTCGGGTAATGAAAAACTGTTTTTT
>.|TRBV11-1|TRBJ1-1|.
CASSLSGPMGAFF
TGTGCCAGCAGCTTATCGGGCCCAATGGGCGCTTTCTTT
>.|TRBV7-2|TRBJ1-2|.
CASSLGADNYGYTF
TGTGCCAGCAGCTTAGGGGCAGATAACTATGGCTACACCTTC
>.|TRBV28|TRBJ1-1|.
CASSFPGTTKNTEAFF
TGTGCCAGCAGTTTTCCCGGGACAACAAAGAACACTGAAGCTTTCTTT
>.|TRBV28|TRBJ2-5|TRBD1
CASRNRQGQETQYF
TGTGCCAGCCGGAACCGACAGGGCCAAGAGACCCAGTACTTC
>.|TRBV7-3|TRBJ2-1|.
CASSPEARSYNEQFF
TGTGCCAGCAGCCCGGAGGCGAGGTCCTACAATGAGCAGTTCTTC
>.|TRBV28|TRBJ2-7|TRBD1
CASSPGQGSPYEQYF
TGTGCCAGCAGCCCGGGACAGGGTTCCCCCTACGAGCAGTACTTC
>.|TRBV4-1|TRBJ2-5|TRBD2
CASSPRTSGRQETQYF
TGCGCCAGCAGCCCCAGGACTAGCGGGAGGCAAGAGACCCAGTACTTC
>.|TRBV5-6|TRBJ2-1|TRBD2
CASSLTAGDNEQFF
TGTGCCAGCAGCTTGACCGCGGGGGACAATGAGCAGTTCTTC
>.|TRBV7-2|TRBJ1-2|TRBD1
CASSLRQGFDYGYTF
TGTGCCAGCAGCCTTCGACAGGGGTTTGACTATGGCTACACCTTC
>.|TRBV7-9|TRBJ2-7|TRBD2
CASSLTGLAGRSNEQYF
TGTGCCAGCAGCTTAACCGGACTAGCGGGACGTAGCAACGAGCAGTACTTC